This paragraph covers one TCR beta chain sequence. The antigen remains undetermined. The data originate from a study of shared clonotypes between healthy human individuals. The naive CD8 fraction comprised CD45RO-negative cells positively selected for CCR7 and excluded terminally differentiated effector memory CD45RA+ cells. Study findings and constraints: Collection of samples was limited to blood; tissue repertoires likely differ. Naive subsets tended to show greater estimated richness than memory subsets.

Germline lookup yields CDR1 ENHRY and CDR2 SYGVKD. With 6 bases removed from V and 2 bases from J, the gap between germline ends came to 4 bases. The CDR3 sequence is 11 residues long. Original data processing: Sequence data from immunoSEQ were junction-only and lacked quality scores; consequently, filtering differed. Using immunoSEQ multiplex PCR, the repertoire was profiled, and TCRdb retains in-frame clones only, with some absent. The V and J calls and clone size come from that table; D and trimming were worked out from the DNA. The sample yields about 580,000 clones, 98% seen once. The rearrangement joins TRBV10-3 to TRBJ1-1; D call uncertain. Sequenced: naive CD8+ T cells sorted from blood. The TCR originated in a man younger than 40 in good health. The CDR3 DNA reads as TGTGCCATCAGAATCAACACTGAAGCTTTCTTT. This gives the protein CAIRINTEAFF.